This paragraph reports one T cell receptor beta chain. Libraries were prepared by immunoSEQ multiplex PCR; TCRdb keeps only in-frame clonotypes and omits some of them. The repertoire holds 83,000 or so clones, with around 87% as singletons. This entry comes from a study of T cell responses to AZD1222 COVID-19 vaccine. CDR1 and CDR2 (germline): SGHTA, FQGNSA. V was pared by 2 bases and J by 10 bases, with 15 bases between. This CDR3 spans 15 amino acids. Sequencing was performed on peripheral blood, taken on day 0 of MenACWY control vaccination. The chain recombines TRBV7-2 with TRBJ1-6; D might be TRBD1 (6 bases). This receptor was identified in an adult in good health. CDR3 amino acids: CASSLLDGGGSPLHF. The CDR3 DNA sequence: TGTGCCAGCAGCTTATTAGATGGGGGCGGATCACCCCTCCACTTT.